Reported below is one TCR beta chain. The sample originates from a study of T-cell memory formation after mild COVID-19. This CDR3 is built from 13 residues. The ends lost 3 bases at V and 8 bases at J; junction bases unmatched: 5. Germline V gene lookup returns CDR1 SGHRS and CDR2 YFSETQ. One entry per CDR3 protein, called by TCRdb with MiXCR from the 5' RACE reads. The repertoire holds about 270,000 distinct CDR3 sequences, with around 15% as singletons. V gene TRBV5-1 combines with J gene TRBJ2-7; 10 nucleotides agree with TRBD1. Sequenced input: PBMCs or a T cell subset sorted from them (not recorded which). The sequence derives from a man younger than 30 who had mild COVID-19 (a few samples of this study predate the infection). Cell type and time point are not known. CDR3 residues: CASSSPGQGKQYF. For the CDR3, the DNA is TGCGCCAGCAGCTCGCCGGGACAGGGGAAGCAGTACTTC.